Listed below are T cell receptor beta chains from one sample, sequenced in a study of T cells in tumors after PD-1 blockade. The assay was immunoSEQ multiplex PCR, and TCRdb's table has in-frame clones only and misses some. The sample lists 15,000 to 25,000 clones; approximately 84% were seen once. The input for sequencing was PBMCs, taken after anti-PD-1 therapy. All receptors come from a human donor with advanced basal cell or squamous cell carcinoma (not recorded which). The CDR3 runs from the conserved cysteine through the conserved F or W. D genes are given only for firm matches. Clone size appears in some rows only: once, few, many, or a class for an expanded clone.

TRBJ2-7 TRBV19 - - CASSRDGTTYEQYF TGTGCCAGTAGCAGGGACGGCACGACCTACGAGCAGTACTTC
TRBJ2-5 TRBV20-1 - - CSASGSATGQETQYF TGCAGTGCTAGTGGATCCGCAACAGGACAAGAGACCCAGTACTTC
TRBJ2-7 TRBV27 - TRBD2 CASRMRGTSNAYEQYF TGTGCCAGCAGGATGCGCGGGACTAGCAATGCCTACGAGCAGTACTTC
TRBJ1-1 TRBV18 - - CASSPPGFQNTEAFF TGTGCCAGCTCACCACCAGGGTTTCAGAACACTGAAGCTTTCTTT
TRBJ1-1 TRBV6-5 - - CASSPSLGSTEAFF TGTGCCAGCAGTCCTTCCCTGGGATCCACTGAAGCTTTCTTT
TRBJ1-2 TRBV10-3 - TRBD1 CAIRPGTDYGYTF TGTGCCATCAGGCCCGGGACAGATTATGGCTACACCTTC
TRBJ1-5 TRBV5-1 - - CASSFSGDQPQHF TGCGCCAGCAGCTTTAGCGGGGATCAGCCCCAGCATTTT
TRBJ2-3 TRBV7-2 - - CASSFDADTQYF TGTGCCAGCAGCTTTGATGCGGATACGCAGTATTTT
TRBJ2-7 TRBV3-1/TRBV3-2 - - CASSPQWAAKQYF TGTGCCAGCAGCCCCCAGTGGGCGGCCAAGCAGTACTTC
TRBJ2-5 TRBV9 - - CASSVSGRETQYF TGTGCCAGCAGCGTATCTGGAAGAGAGACCCAGTACTTC
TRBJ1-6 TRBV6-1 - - CASSALDGRRNSPLHF TGTGCCAGCAGTGCCCTGGATGGCCGACGAAATTCACCCCTCCACTTT
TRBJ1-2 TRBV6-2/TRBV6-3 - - CASSYSAIYSYGYTF TGTGCCAGCAGTTACTCGGCAATATACAGCTATGGCTACACCTTC
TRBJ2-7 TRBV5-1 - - CASSLGDEGYEQYF TGCGCCAGCAGCTTGGGGGACGAGGGCTACGAGCAGTACTTC
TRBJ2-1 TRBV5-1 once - CASSLALDPRAEQFF TGCGCCAGCAGCTTGGCCTTAGACCCTAGGGCTGAGCAGTTCTTC
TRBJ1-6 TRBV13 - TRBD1 CASSPGQRNSPLHF TGTGCCAGCAGCCCGGGACAGAGAAATTCACCCCTCCACTTT
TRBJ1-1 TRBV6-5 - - CASSYSIGRGGTEAFF TGTGCCAGCAGTTACTCGATTGGCAGGGGAGGTACTGAAGCTTTCTTT
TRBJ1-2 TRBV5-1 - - CASSLGAGSPYGYTF TGCGCCAGCAGCTTAGGGGCGGGATCCCCCTATGGCTACACCTTC
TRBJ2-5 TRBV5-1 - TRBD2 CASSDSGGQETQYF TGCGCCAGCAGTGATAGCGGGGGGCAAGAGACCCAGTACTTC
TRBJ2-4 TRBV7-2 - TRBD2 CASSLPSGIKNIQYF TGTGCCAGCAGCCTTCCTAGCGGGATCAAAAACATTCAGTACTTC
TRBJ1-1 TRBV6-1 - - CASSEAGITEAFF TGTGCCAGCAGTGAAGCGGGGATCACTGAAGCTTTCTTT
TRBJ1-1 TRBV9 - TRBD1 CASSVEGTGVTEAFF TGTGCCAGCAGCGTAGAAGGGACAGGGGTTACTGAAGCTTTCTTT
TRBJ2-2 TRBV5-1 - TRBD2 CASSFPREGGVGAGELFF TGCGCCAGCAGCTTCCCCCGGGAGGGGGGCGTTGGGGCCGGGGAGCTGTTTTTT
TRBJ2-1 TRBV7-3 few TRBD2 CASSLTSGGNNEQFF TGTGCCAGCAGTCTCACTAGCGGGGGGAACAATGAGCAGTTCTTC
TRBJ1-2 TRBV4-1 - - CASSQGNQANYGYTF TGCGCCAGCAGCCAAGGGAACCAGGCGAACTATGGCTACACCTTC
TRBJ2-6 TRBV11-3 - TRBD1 CASSLTGAGANVLTF TGTGCCAGCAGCTTAACAGGGGCTGGGGCCAACGTCCTGACTTTC